Included here is one T cell receptor beta chain sequence, with context. Its antigen is unknown. TCRdb re-called the 5' RACE reads and gives one entry per CDR3 protein, without DNA. There are more than 300,000 distinct CDR3 sequences in the sample, with approximately 2.4% held by the top ten. This CDR3 spans 15 amino acids. CDR1 and CDR2 (germline): SGHTA, FQGNSA. This entry belongs to a study of monozygotic twins with inflammatory bowel disease. Study findings and constraints: Repertoire likeness was no different across concordant and discordant twins, perhaps owing to restricted power. Differing T cell subtypes remained indistinguishable.

The chain uses TRBV7-2 and TRBJ1-4. The sample was blood. The source is a human donor with ulcerative colitis or Crohn's disease, or a healthy co-twin of an affected twin (not recorded which). The CDR3 loop reads CASSLGDSTNEKLFF.